This T cell receptor (beta chain) was documented in a study of blood T cell repertoires in COVID-19. Study information: Acute and convalescent COVID-19 samples came from the United States, Italy and Spain. Sources were T cells, B-cell-depleted T cells, or PBMCs; the material itself was cDNA or gDNA.

This clone was recorded only once. In the authors' methods: Nucleated cell number was recorded as an estimate derived from reference gene primer amplification. Libraries were prepared by immunoSEQ multiplex PCR; TCRdb keeps only in-frame clonotypes and omits some of them. That table furnishes V, J and clone size, whereas the DNA furnished D and trimming. The data show almost 100,000 clones, around 86% seen once. J gave up 5 bases and V 1 base, and 5 bases lay outside the gene matches. CDR3 length: 16 amino acids. Germline CDR1 and CDR2: LGHNA and YNFKEQ. The source of this sequence is a man aged 45-65 years with acute or convalescent COVID-19. Specimen: peripheral blood. The rearrangement joins TRBV4-2 to TRBJ1-3; TRBD1 matches 10 bases. CDR3 protein: CASSQGTGGQRNTIYF. CDR3 in DNA: TGTGCCAGCAGCCAAGGGACAGGGGGTCAGCGAAACACCATATATTTT.